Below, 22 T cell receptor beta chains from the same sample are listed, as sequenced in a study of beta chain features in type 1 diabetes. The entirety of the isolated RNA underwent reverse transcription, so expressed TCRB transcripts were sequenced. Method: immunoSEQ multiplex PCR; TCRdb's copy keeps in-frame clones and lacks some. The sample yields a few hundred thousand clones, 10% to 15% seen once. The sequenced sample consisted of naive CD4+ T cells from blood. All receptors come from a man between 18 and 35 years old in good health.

Written as DNA, the CDR3 is TGCGCCAGCAGCTTGGTGGCGGCTCGGGACAGGGCGGTGTACGAGCAGTACTTC. This codes for CASSLVAARDRAVYEQYF. The rearrangement joins TRBV5-1 to TRBJ2-7; TRBD1 matches at 9 bases. This CDR3 contains 18 residues. Germline V gives CDR1 SGHRS, CDR2 YFSETQ. V shed 0 bases, J shed 4 bases, and the junction held 14 bases outside the gene matches.

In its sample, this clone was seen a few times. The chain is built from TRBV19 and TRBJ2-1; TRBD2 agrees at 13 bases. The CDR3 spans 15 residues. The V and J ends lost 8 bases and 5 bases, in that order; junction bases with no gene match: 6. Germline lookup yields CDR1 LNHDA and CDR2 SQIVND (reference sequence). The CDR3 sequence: CASQLAGGYNNEQFF. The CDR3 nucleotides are TGTGCCAGTCAACTAGCGGGAGGGTACAACAATGAGCAGTTCTTC.

For the CDR3, the DNA is TGTGCCAGCAGCACCGGGCCGGGGAATGAGCAGTTCTTC. Protein sequence: CASSTGPGNEQFF. The chain is built from TRBV27 and TRBJ2-1; TRBD2 might be the D (5 bases). CDR1 and CDR2 from the germline V gene are MNHEY and SMNVEV (reference sequence). The V gene lost 6 bases and the J gene lost 7 bases, with 13 bases spanning the gap. The CDR3 contains 13 residues.

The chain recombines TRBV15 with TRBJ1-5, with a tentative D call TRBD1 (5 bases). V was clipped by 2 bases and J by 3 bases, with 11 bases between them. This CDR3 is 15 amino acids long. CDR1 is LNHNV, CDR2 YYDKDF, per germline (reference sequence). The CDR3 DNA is TGTGCCACCAGCAGACCCGACAGCCACAATCAGCCCCAGCATTTT. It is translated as CATSRPDSHNQPQHF.

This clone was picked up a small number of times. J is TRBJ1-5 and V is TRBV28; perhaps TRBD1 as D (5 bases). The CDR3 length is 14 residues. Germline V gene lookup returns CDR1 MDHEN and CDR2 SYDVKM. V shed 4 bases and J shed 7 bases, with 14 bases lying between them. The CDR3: CASSSSAGRQPQHF. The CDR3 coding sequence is TGTGCCAGCAGTTCCTCCGCGGGGCGACAGCCCCAGCATTTT.

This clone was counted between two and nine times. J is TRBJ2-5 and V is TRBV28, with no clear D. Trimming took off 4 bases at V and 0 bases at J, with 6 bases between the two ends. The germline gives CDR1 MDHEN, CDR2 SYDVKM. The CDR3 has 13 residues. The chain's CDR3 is CASSSSYQETQYF. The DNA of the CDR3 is TGTGCCAGCAGTTCCTCGTACCAAGAGACCCAGTACTTC. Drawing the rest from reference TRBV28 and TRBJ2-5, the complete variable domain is DVKVTQSSRYLVKRTGEKVFLECVQDMDHENMFWYRQDPGLGLRLIYFSYDVKMKEKGDIPEGYSVSREKKERFSLILESASTNQTSMYLCASSSSYQETQYFGPGTRLLVL.

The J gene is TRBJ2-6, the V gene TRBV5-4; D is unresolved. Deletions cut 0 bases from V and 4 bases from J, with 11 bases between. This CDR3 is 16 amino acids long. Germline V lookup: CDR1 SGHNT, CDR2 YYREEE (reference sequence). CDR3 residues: CASSLAVGSGANVLTF. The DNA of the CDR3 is TGTGCCAGCAGCTTGGCGGTGGGCTCCGGGGCCAACGTCCTGACTTTC.

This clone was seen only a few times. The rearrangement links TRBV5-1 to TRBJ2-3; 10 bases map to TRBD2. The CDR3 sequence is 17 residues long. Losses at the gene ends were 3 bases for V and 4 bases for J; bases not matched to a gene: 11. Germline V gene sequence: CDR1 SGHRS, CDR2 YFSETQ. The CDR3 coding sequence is TGCGCCAGCAGCTCATCCTTCACTAGCGGGGTTGCAGATACGCAGTATTTT. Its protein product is CASSSSFTSGVADTQYF.

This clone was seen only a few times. CDR3 region: CASSPQAGGLADTQYF. The CDR3 DNA follows: TGTGCCAGCTCACCACAAGCGGGGGGGCTGGCAGATACGCAGTATTTT. The chain is built from TRBV18 and TRBJ2-3, with 10 bases identical to TRBD2. J lost 4 bases, V lost 1 base, and 5 bases had no gene match. CDR3 size: 16 residues. Germline V gene lookup returns CDR1 KGHSH and CDR2 LQKENI.

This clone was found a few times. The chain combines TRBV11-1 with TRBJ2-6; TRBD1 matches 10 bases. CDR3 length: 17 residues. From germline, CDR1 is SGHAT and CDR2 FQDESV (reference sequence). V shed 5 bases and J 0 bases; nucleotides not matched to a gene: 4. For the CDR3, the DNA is TGTGCCAGCAGCATGGGACAGGGGCGCTCTGGGGCCAACGTCCTGACTTTC. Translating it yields CASSMGQGRSGANVLTF.

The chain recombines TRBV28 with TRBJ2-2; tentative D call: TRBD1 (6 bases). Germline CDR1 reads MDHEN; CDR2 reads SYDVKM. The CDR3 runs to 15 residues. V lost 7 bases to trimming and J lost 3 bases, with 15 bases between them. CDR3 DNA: TGTGCCAGCAACTTTCTACAGGGATACACCGGGGAGCTGTTTTTT. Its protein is CASNFLQGYTGELFF.

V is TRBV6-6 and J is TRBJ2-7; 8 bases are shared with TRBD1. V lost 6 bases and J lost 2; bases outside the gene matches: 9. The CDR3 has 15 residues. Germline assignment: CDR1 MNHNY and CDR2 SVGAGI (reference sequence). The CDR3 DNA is TGTGCCAGCAGCCTGGACAGGGATCGGGCCTACGAGCAGTACTTC. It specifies CASSLDRDRAYEQYF.

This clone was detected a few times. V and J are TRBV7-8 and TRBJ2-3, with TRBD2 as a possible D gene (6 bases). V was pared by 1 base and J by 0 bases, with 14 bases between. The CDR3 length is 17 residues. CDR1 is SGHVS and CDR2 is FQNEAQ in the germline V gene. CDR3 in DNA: TGTGCCAGCAGCTTAGGGGCGGGGAGAGCTAGCACAGATACGCAGTATTTT. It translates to CASSLGAGRASTDTQYF.

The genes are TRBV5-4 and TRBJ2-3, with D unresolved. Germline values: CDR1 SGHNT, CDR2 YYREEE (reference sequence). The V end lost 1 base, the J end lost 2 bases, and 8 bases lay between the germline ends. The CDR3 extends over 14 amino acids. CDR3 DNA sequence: TGTGCCAGCAGCTTGCCGAGTCACACAGATACGCAGTATTTT. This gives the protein CASSLPSHTDTQYF.

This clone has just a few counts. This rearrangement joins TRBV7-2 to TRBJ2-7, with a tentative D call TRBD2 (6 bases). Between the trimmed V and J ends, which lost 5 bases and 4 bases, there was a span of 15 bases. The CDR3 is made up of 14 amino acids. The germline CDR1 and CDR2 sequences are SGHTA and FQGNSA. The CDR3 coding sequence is TGTGCCAGCAGCCCCGAGCGGGCCCCGTACGAGCAGTACTTC. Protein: CASSPERAPYEQYF.

The CDR3 spells CASSFSTGGETQYF. CDR3 in DNA: TGTGCCAGCAGCTTCTCGACAGGGGGAGAGACCCAGTACTTC. The chain recombines TRBV7-3 with TRBJ2-5; 9 positions agree with TRBD1. The germline V gene has CDR1 SGHTA and CDR2 FQGTGA. V was pared by 3 bases and J by 4 bases, with 3 bases of the junction left unmatched. The CDR3 spans 14 residues. Drawing the rest from reference TRBV7-3 and TRBJ2-5, the complete variable domain is GAGVSQTPSNKVTEKGKYVELRCDPISGHTALYWYRQSLGQGPEFLIYFQGTGAADDSGLPNDRFFAVRPEGSVSTLKIQRTERGDSAVYLCASSFSTGGETQYFGPGTRLLVL.

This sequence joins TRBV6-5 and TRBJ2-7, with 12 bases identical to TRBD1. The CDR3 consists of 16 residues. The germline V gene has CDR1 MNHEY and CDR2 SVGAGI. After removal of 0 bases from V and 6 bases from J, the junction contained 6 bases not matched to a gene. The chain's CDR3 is CASSYSYGTGGFEQYF. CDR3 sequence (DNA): TGTGCCAGCAGTTACTCGTATGGGACAGGGGGCTTCGAGCAGTACTTC.

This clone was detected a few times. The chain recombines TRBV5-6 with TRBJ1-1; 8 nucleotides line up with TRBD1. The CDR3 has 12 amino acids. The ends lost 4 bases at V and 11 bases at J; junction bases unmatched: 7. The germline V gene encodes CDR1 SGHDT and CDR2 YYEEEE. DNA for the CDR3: TGTGCCAGCAGCACAGGGACAGGTCGGGCTTTCTTT. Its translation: CASSTGTGRAFF.

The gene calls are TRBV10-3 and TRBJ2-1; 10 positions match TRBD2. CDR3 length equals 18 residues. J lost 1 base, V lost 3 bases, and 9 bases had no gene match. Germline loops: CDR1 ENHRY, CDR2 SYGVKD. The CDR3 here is CAISEPLAGVVSYNEQFF. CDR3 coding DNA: TGTGCCATCAGTGAACCCCTAGCGGGAGTTGTGTCCTACAATGAGCAGTTCTTC.

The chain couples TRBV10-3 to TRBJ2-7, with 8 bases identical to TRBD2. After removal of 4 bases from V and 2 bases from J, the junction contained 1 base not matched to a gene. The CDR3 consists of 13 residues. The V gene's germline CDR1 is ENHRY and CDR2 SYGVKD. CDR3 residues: CAISGTSPYEQYF. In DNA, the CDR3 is TGTGCCATCAGTGGGACTAGCCCCTACGAGCAGTACTTC.

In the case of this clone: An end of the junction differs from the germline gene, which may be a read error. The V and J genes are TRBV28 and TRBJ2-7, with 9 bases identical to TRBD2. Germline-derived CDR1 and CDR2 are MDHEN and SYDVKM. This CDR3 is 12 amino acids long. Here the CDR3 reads CASSLPGTSLFF. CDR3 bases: TGTGCCAGCAGTCTCCCCGGGACTAGCCTATTCTTC.

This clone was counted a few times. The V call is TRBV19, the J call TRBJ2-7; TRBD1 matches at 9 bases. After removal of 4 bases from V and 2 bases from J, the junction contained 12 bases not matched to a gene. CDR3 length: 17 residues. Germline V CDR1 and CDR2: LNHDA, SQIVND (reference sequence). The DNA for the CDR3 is TGTGCCAGTAGTAGAGCCCCTGGGACAGGGACAACCTACGAGCAGTACTTC. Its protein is CASSRAPGTGTTYEQYF.